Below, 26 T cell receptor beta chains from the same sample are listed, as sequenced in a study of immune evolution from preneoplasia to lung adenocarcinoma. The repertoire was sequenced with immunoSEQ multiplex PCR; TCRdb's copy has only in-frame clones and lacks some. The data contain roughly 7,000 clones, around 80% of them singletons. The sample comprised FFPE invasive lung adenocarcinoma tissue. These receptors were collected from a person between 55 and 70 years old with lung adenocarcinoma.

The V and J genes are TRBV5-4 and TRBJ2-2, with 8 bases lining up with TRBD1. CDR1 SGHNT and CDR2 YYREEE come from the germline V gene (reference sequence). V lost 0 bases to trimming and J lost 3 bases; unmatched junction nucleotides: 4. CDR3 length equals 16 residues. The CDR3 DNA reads TGTGCCAGCAGCTTGGGTGGCAGGGGGCACACCGGGGAGCTGTTTTTT. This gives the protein CASSLGGRGHTGELFF.

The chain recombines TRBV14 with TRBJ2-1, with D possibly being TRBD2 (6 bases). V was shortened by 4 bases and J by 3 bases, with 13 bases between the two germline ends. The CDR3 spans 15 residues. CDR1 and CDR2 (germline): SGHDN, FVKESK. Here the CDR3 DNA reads TGTGCCAGCAGCCTCGCCGGGAGTATCTACAATGAGCAGTTCTTC. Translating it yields CASSLAGSIYNEQFF.

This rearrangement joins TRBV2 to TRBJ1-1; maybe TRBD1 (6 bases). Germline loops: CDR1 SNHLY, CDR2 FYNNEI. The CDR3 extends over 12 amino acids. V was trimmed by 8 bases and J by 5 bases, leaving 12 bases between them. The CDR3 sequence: CASEQGRTEAFF. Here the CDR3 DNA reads TGTGCCAGCGAACAGGGAAGGACTGAAGCTTTCTTT.

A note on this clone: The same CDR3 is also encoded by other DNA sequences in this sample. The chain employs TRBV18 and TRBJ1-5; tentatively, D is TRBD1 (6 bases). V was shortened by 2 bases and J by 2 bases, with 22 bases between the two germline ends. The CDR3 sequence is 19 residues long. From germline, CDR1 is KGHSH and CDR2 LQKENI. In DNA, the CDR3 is TGTGCCAGCTCACCAGGAGGGGGAGGGAAGGCCAGCGGCAATCAGCCCCAGCATTTT. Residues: CASSPGGGGKASGNQPQHF.

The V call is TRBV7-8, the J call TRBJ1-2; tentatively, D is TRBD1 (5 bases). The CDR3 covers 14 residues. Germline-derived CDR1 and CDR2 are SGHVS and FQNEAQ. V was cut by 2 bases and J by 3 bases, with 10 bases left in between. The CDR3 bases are TGTGCCAGCAGCTTACAGGGCCTGGACTATGGCTACACCTTC. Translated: CASSLQGLDYGYTF.

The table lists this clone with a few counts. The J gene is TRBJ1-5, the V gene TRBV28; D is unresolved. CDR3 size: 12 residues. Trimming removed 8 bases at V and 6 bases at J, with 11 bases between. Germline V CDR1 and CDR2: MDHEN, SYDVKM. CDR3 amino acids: CASHWRGQPQHF. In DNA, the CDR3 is TGTGCCAGCCATTGGCGGGGTCAGCCCCAGCATTTT. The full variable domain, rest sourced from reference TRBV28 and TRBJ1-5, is DVKVTQSSRYLVKRTGEKVFLECVQDMDHENMFWYRQDPGLGLRLIYFSYDVKMKEKGDIPEGYSVSREKKERFSLILESASTNQTSMYLCASHWRGQPQHFGDGTRLSIL.

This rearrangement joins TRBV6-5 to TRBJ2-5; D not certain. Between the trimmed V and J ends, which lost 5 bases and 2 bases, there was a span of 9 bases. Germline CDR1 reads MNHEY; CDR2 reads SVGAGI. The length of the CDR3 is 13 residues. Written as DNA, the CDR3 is TGTGCCAGCAGTAGGAGAAGACAAGAGACCCAGTACTTC. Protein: CASSRRRQETQYF.

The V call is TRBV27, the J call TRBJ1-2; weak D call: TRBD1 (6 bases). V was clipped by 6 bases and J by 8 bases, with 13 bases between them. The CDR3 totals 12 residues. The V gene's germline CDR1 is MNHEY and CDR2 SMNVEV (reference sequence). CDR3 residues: CASSDQGRGYTF. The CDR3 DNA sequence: TGTGCCAGCAGCGATCAGGGGCGAGGCTACACCTTC.

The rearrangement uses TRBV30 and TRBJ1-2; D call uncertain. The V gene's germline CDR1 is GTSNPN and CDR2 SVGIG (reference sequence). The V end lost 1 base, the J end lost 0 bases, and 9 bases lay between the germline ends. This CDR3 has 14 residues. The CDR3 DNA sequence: TGTGCCTGGAGTGAGGCAGGCGCTAACTATGGCTACACCTTC. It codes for CAWSEAGANYGYTF.

The CDR3 DNA reads as TGTGCCAGCAGTCAGGGCACAGATACGCAGTATTTT. This sequence encodes CASSQGTDTQYF. The V and J genes are TRBV28 and TRBJ2-3; D is unresolved. The germline V gene encodes CDR1 MDHEN and CDR2 SYDVKM. The CDR3 has 12 residues. With 5 bases removed from V and 1 base from J, the gap between germline ends came to 4 bases. Full variable domain (missing parts from reference TRBV28 and TRBJ2-3): DVKVTQSSRYLVKRTGEKVFLECVQDMDHENMFWYRQDPGLGLRLIYFSYDVKMKEKGDIPEGYSVSREKKERFSLILESASTNQTSMYLCASSQGTDTQYFGPGTRLTVL.

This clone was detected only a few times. CDR3 in amino acids: CASSLGTGIDYGYTF. DNA of the CDR3: TGTGCCAGCAGCTTAGGTACAGGGATAGACTATGGCTACACCTTC. The chain has TRBV7-2 and TRBJ1-2; D perhaps matches TRBD1 (6 bases). CDR1 and CDR2 (germline): SGHTA, FQGNSA. V lost 1 base and J 3 bases, leaving 12 bases between the germline ends. This CDR3 has 15 residues. Combining the CDR3 with reference TRBV7-2 and TRBJ1-2 gives the whole variable domain GAGVSQSPSNKVTEKGKDVELRCDPISGHTALYWYRQSLGQGLEFLIYFQGNSAPDKSGLPSDRFSAERTGGSVSTLTIQRTQQEDSAVYLCASSLGTGIDYGYTFGSGTRLTVV.

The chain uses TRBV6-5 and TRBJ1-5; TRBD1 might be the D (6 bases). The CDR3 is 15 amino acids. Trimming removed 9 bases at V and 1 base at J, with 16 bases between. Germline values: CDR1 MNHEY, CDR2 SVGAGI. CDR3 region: CASGPGQGSNQPQHF. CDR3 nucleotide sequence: TGTGCCAGTGGGCCGGGGCAGGGGAGCAATCAGCCCCAGCATTTT.

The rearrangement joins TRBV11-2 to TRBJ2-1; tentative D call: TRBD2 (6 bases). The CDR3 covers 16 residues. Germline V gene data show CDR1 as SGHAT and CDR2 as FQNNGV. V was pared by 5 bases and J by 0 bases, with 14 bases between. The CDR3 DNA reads TGTGCCAGCAGCCGGCGGCGGCGGGACTCCTACAATGAGCAGTTCTTC. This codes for CASSRRRRDSYNEQFF.

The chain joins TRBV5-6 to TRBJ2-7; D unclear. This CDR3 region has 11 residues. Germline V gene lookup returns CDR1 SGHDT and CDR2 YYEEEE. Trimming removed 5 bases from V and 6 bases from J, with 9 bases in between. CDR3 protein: CASSSTREQYF. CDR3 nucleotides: TGTGCCAGCAGTTCGACTCGCGAGCAGTACTTC.

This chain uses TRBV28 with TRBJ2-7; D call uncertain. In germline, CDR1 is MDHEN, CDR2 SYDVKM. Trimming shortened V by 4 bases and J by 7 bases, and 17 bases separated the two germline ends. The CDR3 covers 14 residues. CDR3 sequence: CASSYEVKLGEQYF. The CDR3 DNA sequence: TGTGCCAGCAGTTATGAAGTGAAATTGGGTGAGCAGTACTTC.

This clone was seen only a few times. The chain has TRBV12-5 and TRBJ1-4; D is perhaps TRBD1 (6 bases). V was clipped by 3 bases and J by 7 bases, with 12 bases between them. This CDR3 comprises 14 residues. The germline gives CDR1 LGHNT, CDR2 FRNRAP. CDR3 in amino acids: CASGFDRLSEKLFF. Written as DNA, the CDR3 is TGTGCTAGTGGTTTCGACAGGCTGTCTGAAAAACTGTTTTTT. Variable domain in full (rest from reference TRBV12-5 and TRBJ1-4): DARVTQTPRHKVTEMGQEVTMRCQPILGHNTVFWYRQTMMQGLELLAYFRNRAPLDDSGMPKDRFSAEMPDATLATLKIQPSEPRDSAVYFCASGFDRLSEKLFFGSGTQLSVL.

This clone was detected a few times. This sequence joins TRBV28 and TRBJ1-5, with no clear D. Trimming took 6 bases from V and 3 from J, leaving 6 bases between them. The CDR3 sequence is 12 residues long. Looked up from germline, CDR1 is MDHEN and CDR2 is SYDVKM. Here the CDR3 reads CASRSNNQPQHF. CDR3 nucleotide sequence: TGTGCCAGCAGAAGTAACAATCAGCCCCAGCATTTT.

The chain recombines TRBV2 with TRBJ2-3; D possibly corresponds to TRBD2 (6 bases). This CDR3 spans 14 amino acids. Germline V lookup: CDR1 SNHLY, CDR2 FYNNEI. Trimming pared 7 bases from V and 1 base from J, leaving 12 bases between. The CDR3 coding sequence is TGTGCCAGCACAACCCAGCGGGGCACAGATACGCAGTATTTT. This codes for CASTTQRGTDTQYF.

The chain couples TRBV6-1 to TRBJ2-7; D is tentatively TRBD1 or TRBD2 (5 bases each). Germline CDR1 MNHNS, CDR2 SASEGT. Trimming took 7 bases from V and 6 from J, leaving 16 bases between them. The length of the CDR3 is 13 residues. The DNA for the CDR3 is TGTGCCAGCACGGAGAGGGGAGTCTCCGAGCAGTACTTC. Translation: CASTERGVSEQYF.

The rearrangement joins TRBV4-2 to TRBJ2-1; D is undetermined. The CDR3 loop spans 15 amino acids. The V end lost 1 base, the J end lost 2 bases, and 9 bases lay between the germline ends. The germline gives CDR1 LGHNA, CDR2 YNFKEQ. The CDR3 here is CASSQGQDAYNEQFF. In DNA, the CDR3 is TGTGCCAGCAGCCAAGGTCAGGACGCCTACAATGAGCAGTTCTTC.

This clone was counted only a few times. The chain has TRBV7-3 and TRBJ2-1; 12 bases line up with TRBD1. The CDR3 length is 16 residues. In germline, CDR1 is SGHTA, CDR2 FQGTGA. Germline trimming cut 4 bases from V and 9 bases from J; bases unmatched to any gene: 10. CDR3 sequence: CASSSLPGQGAGEQFF. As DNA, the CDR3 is TGTGCCAGCAGCTCCCTACCGGGACAGGGGGCGGGTGAGCAGTTCTTC.

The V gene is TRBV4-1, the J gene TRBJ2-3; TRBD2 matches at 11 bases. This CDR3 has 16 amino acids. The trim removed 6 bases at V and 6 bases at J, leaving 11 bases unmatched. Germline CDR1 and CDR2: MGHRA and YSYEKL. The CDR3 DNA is TGCGCCAGCAGTAATCGCGAGACTAGCGGGACGGATACGCAGTATTTT. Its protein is CASSNRETSGTDTQYF.

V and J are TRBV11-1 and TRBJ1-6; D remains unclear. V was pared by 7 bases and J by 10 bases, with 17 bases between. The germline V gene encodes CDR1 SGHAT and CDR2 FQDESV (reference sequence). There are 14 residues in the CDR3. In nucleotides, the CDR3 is TGTGCCAGCAAAGACGTCGGGGTAAACTCACCCCTCCACTTT. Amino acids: CASKDVGVNSPLHF.

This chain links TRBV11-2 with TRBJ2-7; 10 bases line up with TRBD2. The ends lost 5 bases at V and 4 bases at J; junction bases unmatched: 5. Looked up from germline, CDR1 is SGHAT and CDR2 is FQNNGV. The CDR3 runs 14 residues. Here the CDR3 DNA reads TGTGCCAGCAGCCATCCGGGACTAGCGTACGAGCAGTACTTC. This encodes CASSHPGLAYEQYF. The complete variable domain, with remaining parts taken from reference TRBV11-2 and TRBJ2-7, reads EAGVAQSPRYKIIEKRQSVAFWCNPISGHATLYWYQQILGQGPKLLIQFQNNGVVDDSQLPKDRFSAERLKGVDSTLKIQPAKLEDSAVYLCASSHPGLAYEQYFGPGTRLTVT.

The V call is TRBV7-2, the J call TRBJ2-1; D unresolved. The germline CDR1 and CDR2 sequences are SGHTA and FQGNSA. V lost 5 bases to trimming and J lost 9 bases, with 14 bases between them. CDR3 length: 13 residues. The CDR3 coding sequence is TGTGCCAGCAGCATACCCTCGGTGGGTGAGCAGTTCTTC. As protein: CASSIPSVGEQFF.

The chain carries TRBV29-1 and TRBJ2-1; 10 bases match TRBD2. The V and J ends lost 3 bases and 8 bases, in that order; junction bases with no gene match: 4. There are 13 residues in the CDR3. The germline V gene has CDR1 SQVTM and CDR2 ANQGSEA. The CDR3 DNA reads TGCAGCGTTGATGCTAGCGGGAGCCATGAGCAGTTCTTC. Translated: CSVDASGSHEQFF.